The 29 T cell receptor beta chains given below trace back to one sample, sequenced in a study of patients and donors after allogeneic stem cell transplantation. MiXCR, applied by TCRdb to the RT-PCR reads, yields one record per CDR3 protein. The repertoire holds approximately 200,000 distinct CDR3 sequences, 35% to 45% seen once, with 9.5% to 13% in the top ten. What was sequenced was blood, either unsorted or a sorted T cell fraction (not recorded which). These receptors all stem from a human donor who was either an allogeneic HSCT recipient or a stem cell or donor lymphocyte infusion donor (not recorded which). It is not recorded whose cells these are; they may come from a transplant donor.

This clonotype was seen a handful of times. This chain uses TRBV29-1 with TRBJ1-2; 8 bases fit TRBD1. V trimming: 5 bases; J trimming: 6 bases; junction bases outside the gene matches: 8. Per germline, CDR1 SQVTM and CDR2 ANQGSEA. The length of the CDR3 is 13 residues. CDR3 in DNA: TGCAGCGTTTCTAGGACAGGGTCTCATGGCTACACCTTC. It is translated as CSVSRTGSHGYTF.

This chain joins TRBV12-3 or TRBV12-4 and TRBJ2-1; D not resolved. There are 13 residues in the CDR3. Trimming left V 2 bases short and J 14 bases short, with 16 bases between. This chain's CDR3 is CASSLTSGPVKFF. The CDR3 DNA reads as TGTGCCAGCAGTTTAACTTCCGGGCCGGTGAAGTTCTTC.

This chain connects TRBV20-1 to TRBJ1-2; TRBD1 matches 7 bases. The CDR3 runs 13 residues. Per germline, CDR1 DFQATT and CDR2 SNEGSKA (reference sequence). Germline trimming cut 6 bases from V and 8 bases from J; bases unmatched to any gene: 12. The CDR3 region has the DNA TGCAGTGCCAGACGAGAGGGGGCCTCAGGCTACACCTTC. Amino acids: CSARREGASGYTF.

The table lists this clonotype with a count of one. The V and J genes are TRBV12-3 or TRBV12-4 and TRBJ2-2, with 10 nucleotides matching TRBD2. CDR3 length: 16 amino acids. Trimming cost V 3 bases and J 6 bases; bases outside gene matches: 7. The CDR3 bases are TGTGCCAGCAGTTTCGGACTAGCGGTCTTTTCCGGGGAGCTGTTTTTT. Encoded protein: CASSFGLAVFSGELFF.

J is TRBJ1-1 and V is TRBV12-5; no reliable D call. The CDR3 is 15 residues long. V shed 5 bases and J shed 2 bases, with 15 bases lying between them. Germline assignment: CDR1 LGHNT and CDR2 FRNRAP. The CDR3 sequence is CASGPFGGSNTEAFF. CDR3 bases: TGTGCTAGTGGTCCCTTCGGTGGCTCTAACACTGAAGCTTTCTTT. The full variable domain, rest sourced from reference TRBV12-5 and TRBJ1-1, is DARVTQTPRHKVTEMGQEVTMRCQPILGHNTVFWYRQTMMQGLELLAYFRNRAPLDDSGMPKDRFSAEMPDATLATLKIQPSEPRDSAVYFCASGPFGGSNTEAFFGQGTRLTVV.

The V call is TRBV5-1, the J call TRBJ2-2; D gene uncertain. The CDR3 extends over 14 amino acids. Germline-derived CDR1 and CDR2 are SGHRS and YFSETQ. V was clipped by 0 bases and J by 1 base, with 4 bases between them. The CDR3 DNA reads as TGCGCCAGCAGCTTGGAGGTGAACACCGGGGAGCTGTTTTTT. It yields the protein CASSLEVNTGELFF.

The chain employs TRBV7-2 and TRBJ2-2; D remains unclear. Germline CDR1 and CDR2: SGHTA and FQGNSA. The CDR3 loop spans 14 amino acids. Trimming pared 1 base from V and 3 bases from J, leaving 6 bases between. Written as DNA, the CDR3 is TGTGCCAGCAGCTTAGTGGGCCACACCGGGGAGCTGTTTTTT. Its protein product is CASSLVGHTGELFF.

V gene TRBV12-3 or TRBV12-4 combines with J gene TRBJ1-1, with D maybe TRBD1 (5 bases). The CDR3 is made up of 15 amino acids. The V gene lost 4 bases and the J gene lost 5 bases, with 17 bases spanning the gap. The CDR3 here is CASSSLGGANTEAFF. The CDR3 DNA sequence: TGTGCCAGCAGTTCTCTCGGAGGGGCTAATACTGAAGCTTTCTTT.

The CDR3 here is CATREGQGYEQYF. In DNA, the CDR3 is TGTGCCACAAGAGAGGGACAGGGCTACGAGCAGTACTTC. This chain links TRBV10-3 with TRBJ2-7; 9 positions match TRBD1. Looked up from germline, CDR1 is ENHRY and CDR2 is SYGVKD. The CDR3 totals 13 residues. Trimming cost V 10 bases and J 3 bases; bases outside gene matches: 7.

This clonotype was found many times. The chain employs TRBV20-1 and TRBJ1-2, with 8 bases matching TRBD1. Losses at the gene ends were 4 bases for V and 5 bases for J; bases not matched to a gene: 12. The CDR3 is made up of 15 amino acids. Germline CDR1 reads DFQATT; CDR2 reads SNEGSKA (reference sequence). CDR3 loop: CSATSLDREGYGYTF. The CDR3 DNA reads TGCAGTGCTACCTCCCTGGACAGGGAAGGGTATGGCTACACCTTC.

This clonotype was observed a few times. The chain carries TRBV18 and TRBJ1-2, with D uncertain. The V end was cut by 6 bases, the J end by 3 bases, with 5 bases between. Germline V gives CDR1 KGHSH, CDR2 LQKENI. The CDR3 totals 11 residues. The CDR3 DNA sequence: TGTGCCAGCTCGGGCGACTATGGCTACACCTTC. It is translated as CASSGDYGYTF.

The V gene is TRBV7-7, the J gene TRBJ2-5, with D perhaps TRBD1 or TRBD2 (5 bases each). Trimming cost V 5 bases and J 2 bases, with 15 bases left between them. This CDR3 is 15 amino acids long. Germline V CDR1 and CDR2: SSHAT, FNYEAQ (reference sequence). CDR3 DNA: TGTGCCAGCAGCCCCCTCGGGACCCGACAAGAGACCCAGTACTTC. Translating it yields CASSPLGTRQETQYF.

V gene TRBV6-2 or TRBV6-3 combines with J gene TRBJ2-2, with D unresolved. CDR1 and CDR2 from the germline V gene are MNHEY and SVGEGT. The CDR3 loop spans 15 amino acids. V lost 6 bases and J 0 bases, leaving 11 bases between the germline ends. The CDR3 spells CASRRPIPNTGELFF. The CDR3 DNA is TGTGCCAGCAGAAGACCGATTCCGAACACCGGGGAGCTGTTTTTT.

This rearrangement joins TRBV15 to TRBJ2-5; D is uncertain. The CDR3 has 15 residues. Trimming cost V 0 bases and J 7 bases, with 15 bases left between them. CDR1 LNHNV and CDR2 YYDKDF come from the germline V gene (reference sequence). CDR3 bases: TGTGCCACCAGCAGAGATTCTTGGGGAATAGTGACCCAGTACTTC. Protein: CATSRDSWGIVTQYF. Using reference TRBV15 and TRBJ2-5 for the parts outside the CDR3, the full variable domain is DAMVIQNPRYQVTQFGKPVTLSCSQTLNHNVMYWYQQKSSQAPKLLFHYYDKDFNNEADTPDNFQSRRPNTSFCFLDIRSPGLGDTAMYLCATSRDSWGIVTQYFGPGTRLLVL.

V gene TRBV6-5 combines with J gene TRBJ2-5; D gene uncertain. The V end was cut by 0 bases, the J end by 3 bases, with 5 bases between. Germline CDR1 reads MNHEY; CDR2 reads SVGAGI. This CDR3 is built from 13 residues. CDR3 DNA sequence: TGTGCCAGCAGTTACTCGTGGAAAGAGACCCAGTACTTC. As protein: CASSYSWKETQYF.

In this sample, this clonotype turned up a few times. The rearrangement links TRBV27 to TRBJ1-5; 8 nucleotides match TRBD1. The V and J ends lost 6 bases and 4 bases, in that order; junction bases with no gene match: 11. Germline CDR1 reads MNHEY; CDR2 reads SMNVEV (reference sequence). The CDR3 is made up of 16 amino acids. The CDR3 bases are TGTGCCAGCAGCCCCAGGACAGGGAGTTCGAATCAGCCCCAGCATTTT. Translating gives CASSPRTGSSNQPQHF.

The V call is TRBV4-2, the J call TRBJ2-1, with 7 bases matching TRBD2. CDR3 size: 16 residues. J lost 4 bases, V lost 2 bases, and 8 bases had no gene match. The germline CDR1 and CDR2 sequences are LGHNA and YNFKEQ. The CDR3 sequence is CASSQSGNGGYNEQFF. Written as DNA, the CDR3 is TGTGCCAGCAGCCAATCCGGTAACGGGGGGTACAATGAGCAGTTCTTC.

For the CDR3, the DNA is TGTGCCAGCAGATCAAGGGAGCGCAATGAGCAGTTCTTC. Amino acid sequence: CASRSRERNEQFF. The chain recombines TRBV12-3 or TRBV12-4 with TRBJ2-1; D may be TRBD2 (5 bases). V gave up 6 bases and J gave up 6 bases, with 12 bases separating them. This CDR3 spans 13 amino acids.

This clonotype was counted ten times or more. J is TRBJ1-6 and V is TRBV20-1; no definite D call. The CDR3 covers 15 residues. Germline-derived CDR1 and CDR2 are DFQATT and SNEGSKA (reference sequence). Trimming removed 3 bases from V and 0 bases from J, with 9 bases in between. CDR3 sequence (DNA): TGCAGTGCTAGTCGATTGAGCTCCTATAATTCACCCCTCCACTTT. Amino acid sequence: CSASRLSSYNSPLHF.

J is TRBJ1-2 and V is TRBV27; 10 nucleotides match TRBD1. Germline-derived CDR1 and CDR2 are MNHEY and SMNVEV (reference sequence). V trimming: 6 bases; J trimming: 3 bases; junction bases outside the gene matches: 1. CDR3 length: 13 residues. The CDR3 region is CASRGTGDYGYTF. CDR3 in DNA: TGTGCCAGCAGGGGGACAGGGGACTATGGCTACACCTTC.

This clonotype was seen more than once but under ten times. V and J are TRBV9 and TRBJ1-6; TRBD1 agrees at 7 bases. J was trimmed by 13 bases and V by 0 bases; bases with no gene match: 7. The CDR3 covers 14 residues. The germline V gene has CDR1 SGDLS and CDR2 YYNGEE. CDR3 loop: CASSVAGQPSPLHF. CDR3 in DNA: TGTGCCAGCAGCGTAGCGGGACAGCCCTCGCCCCTCCACTTT. The variable domain in full, with the rest retrieved from reference TRBV9 and TRBJ1-6, is DSGVTQTPKHLITATGQRVTLRCSPRSGDLSVYWYQQSLDQGLQFLIQYYNGEERAKGNILERFSAQQFPDLHSELNLSSLELGDSALYFCASSVAGQPSPLHFGNGTRLTVT.

This clonotype was detected only a few times. The chain links TRBV5-1 to TRBJ1-5; TRBD1 agrees at 8 bases. J was trimmed by 8 bases and V by 4 bases; bases with no gene match: 8. This CDR3 region has 14 residues. Germline CDR1 is SGHRS and CDR2 is YFSETQ. CDR3 amino acids: CASSLRTGGEPQHF. CDR3 nucleotide sequence: TGCGCCAGCAGCCTGCGAACAGGGGGGGAGCCCCAGCATTTT.

The chain carries TRBV3-1 and TRBJ1-5; D unresolved. The ends were cut back, 4 bases at V and 0 bases at J, with 7 bases in the middle. The CDR3 spans 14 residues. CDR1 LGHDT and CDR2 YNNKEL come from the germline V gene (reference sequence). CDR3 DNA: TGTGCCAGCAGCCGATCGGATAGCAATCAGCCCCAGCATTTT. Amino acids: CASSRSDSNQPQHF.

The table lists this clonotype with a few counts. The chain employs TRBV7-9 and TRBJ2-7, with 7 bases matching TRBD1. This CDR3 is built from 14 residues. CDR1 and CDR2 (germline): SEHNR, FQNEAQ (reference sequence). The J segment lost 1 base and the V segment lost 6 bases, leaving 6 bases of the junction unmatched. This CDR3 is CASSYRDSSYEQYF. The CDR3 coding sequence is TGTGCCAGCAGTTACCGGGACAGTTCCTACGAGCAGTACTTC.

The rearrangement links TRBV20-1 to TRBJ2-2, with 7 bases that match TRBD1. J gave up 5 bases and V 4 bases, and 7 bases lay outside the gene matches. Germline V gives CDR1 DFQATT, CDR2 SNEGSKA (reference sequence). The CDR3 sequence is 14 residues long. CDR3 sequence (DNA): TGCAGTGCTACCGGGACAGATTTTACCGGGGAGCTGTTTTTT. It is translated as CSATGTDFTGELFF.

For the CDR3, the DNA is TGTGCCAGCAGTTTTCTCCTATACGAGCAGTACTTC. Translated, it gives CASSFLLYEQYF. This rearrangement joins TRBV12-3 or TRBV12-4 to TRBJ2-7; D not certain. CDR3 length equals 12 residues. V was trimmed by 3 bases and J by 4 bases, leaving 7 bases between them.

V and J are TRBV2 and TRBJ2-7; the D is unclear. V dropped 8 bases and J dropped 4 bases, with 6 bases sitting between them. The CDR3 is 10 residues long. Germline assignment: CDR1 SNHLY and CDR2 FYNNEI. Here the CDR3 reads CASVGYEQYF. Written as DNA, the CDR3 is TGTGCCAGCGTAGGTTACGAGCAGTACTTC.

The V call is TRBV27, the J call TRBJ1-6; D ambiguous. Trimming left V 5 bases short and J 3 bases short, with 2 bases between. This CDR3 region has 12 residues. Germline lookup yields CDR1 MNHEY and CDR2 SMNVEV (reference sequence). CDR3 DNA: TGTGCCAGCAGTATCTATAATTCACCCCTCCACTTT. Translating gives CASSIYNSPLHF.

The chain links TRBV6-2 or TRBV6-3 to TRBJ1-3; D is unclear. V lost 5 bases and J 1 base, leaving 12 bases between the germline ends. The CDR3 extends over 15 amino acids. From germline, CDR1 is MNHEY and CDR2 SVGEGT. The DNA for the CDR3 is TGTGCCAGCAGTCCTTACAGATCGTCTGGAAACACCATATATTTT. Protein sequence: CASSPYRSSGNTIYF.